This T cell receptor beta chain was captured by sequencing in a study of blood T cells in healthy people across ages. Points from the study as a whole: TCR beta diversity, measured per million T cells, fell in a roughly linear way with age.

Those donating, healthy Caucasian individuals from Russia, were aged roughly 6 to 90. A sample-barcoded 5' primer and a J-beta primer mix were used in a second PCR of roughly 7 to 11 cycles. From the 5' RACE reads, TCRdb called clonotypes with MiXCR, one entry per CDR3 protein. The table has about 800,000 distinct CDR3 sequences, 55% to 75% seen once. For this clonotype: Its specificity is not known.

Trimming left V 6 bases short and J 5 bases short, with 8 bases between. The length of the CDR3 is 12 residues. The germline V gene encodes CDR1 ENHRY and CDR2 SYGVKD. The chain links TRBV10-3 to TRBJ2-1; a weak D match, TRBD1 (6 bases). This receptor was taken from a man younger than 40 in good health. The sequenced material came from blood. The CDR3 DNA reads TGTGCCATCAGACCAGGGGACAATGAGCAGTTCTTC. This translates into CAIRPGDNEQFF.